These T cell receptor beta chains were read from a single sample in a study of blood T cells in healthy people across ages. TCRdb passed the 5' RACE reads through MiXCR, listing each CDR3 protein once. The sample comprises around 870,000 distinct CDR3 sequences, about 28% of which are singletons, and around 16% rests with the top ten. Material for sequencing was blood. These receptors were obtained from a woman over 75 in good health. Both conserved end residues are trimmed from each CDR3.

CDR3	V
ASSRPGQGDFSYEQY	TRBV5-1
SARAEGATGELF	TRBV20-1
ASSQQYSGNTIY	TRBV7-2
ASTPDRAFTDTQY	TRBV12-3/TRBV12-4
ASRHTHRVGETQY	TRBV6-2/TRBV6-3
ASSYSRPSSYNEQF	TRBV6-6
ASLWRTQYNSPLH	TRBV6-1
ASRVVRGNEQF	TRBV6-1
ASSHRDRDHEQY	TRBV3-1
ASSLAAGENTEAF	TRBV7-8
ASRRSTGSGEKLF	TRBV27
ATSDMDDFETQY	TRBV24-1
SAILGRQSNYSYT	TRBV20-1
ASRPGQGWMNTEAF	TRBV7-9
ASRLVTGTLSEQF	TRBV27
ASGLYGMNTEAF	TRBV12-3/TRBV12-4
ASSYLRTSYNEQF	TRBV6-2/TRBV6-3
ASSLKTSGTDTQY	TRBV7-2
ASSPGQGTLLNTEAF	TRBV18
ASSYLGKGSYEQY	TRBV5-6
ASQGSRQKWDTQY	TRBV6-5
ASRTGASYEQY	TRBV6-5
ARSGTGENEQF	TRBV7-9
ASSLVGLAGGQATQY	TRBV11-2
ASSLRVDGHNAEAF	TRBV5-1
ASSLGGRASPLH	TRBV7-9
ASSLSETGANEQY	TRBV7-9
SANEGWDEQY	TRBV20-1
ATLAGAYNEQY	TRBV19
ASSPWTDVVKNIQY	TRBV6-2/TRBV6-3
ASSVGPWQGNEKLF	TRBV9
ASRGHSGGPQETQY	TRBV27
ASSPGTGVMREQY	TRBV7-2
SATIPGSRAGKLF	TRBV20-1
SASPRSSTDTQF	TRBV20-1
ASSPTGGPGEQF	TRBV12-3/TRBV12-4
ASRTMYQETQY	TRBV27
ASTLGPSGGRETQY	TRBV5-6
ASSLVGGPKETQY	TRBV7-8
ASSLPDRGSYEQY	TRBV5-4
AWSVIRTSGSTDTQY	TRBV30
SARNMQGTTNEKLF	TRBV20-1
AISECLTGDNDIQY	TRBV10-3